These 15 T cell receptor beta chains were sequenced from one sample in a study of blood T cell repertoires in COVID-19. TCRdb keeps only in-frame clones here, not all; method: immunoSEQ multiplex PCR. Among 150,000 to 200,000 clones listed, about 88% were seen once. Input material: peripheral blood. These receptors all stem from a woman in her forties or fifties with COVID-19, enrolled during active disease.

The rearrangement joins TRBV7-9 to TRBJ2-7, with TRBD2 matching 8 bases. The V segment lost 3 bases and the J segment 0 bases; nucleotides outside the gene matches: 4. The CDR3 sequence is 15 residues long. The germline V gene encodes CDR1 SEHNR and CDR2 FQNEAQ (reference sequence). CDR3 amino acids: CASSLGSGASYEQYF. The CDR3 DNA reads as TGTGCCAGCAGCTTGGGTAGCGGGGCCTCCTACGAGCAGTACTTC.

J is TRBJ2-7 and V is TRBV3-1 (or the pseudogene TRBV3-2); 8 positions agree with TRBD2. The length of the CDR3 is 15 residues. Germline-derived CDR1 and CDR2 are LGHDT and YNNKEL (reference sequence). The V segment lost 6 bases and the J segment 5 bases; nucleotides outside the gene matches: 12. The CDR3 loop is CASRESGGPGDEQYF. CDR3 nucleotide sequence: TGTGCCAGCAGGGAATCGGGGGGGCCGGGTGACGAGCAGTACTTC.

This clone showed up just once. The chain couples TRBV7-9 to TRBJ2-3; possibly TRBD1 for D (6 bases). The CDR3 has 12 residues. Per germline, CDR1 SEHNR and CDR2 FQNEAQ (reference sequence). The germline V and J ends were trimmed by 5 bases and 7 bases, with 10 bases remaining between them. For the CDR3, the DNA is TGTGCCAGCAGCGCACAGGGAAATACGCAGTATTTT. Its protein is CASSAQGNTQYF.

This clone is a singleton in its sample. The chain has TRBV12-5 and TRBJ1-1; 8 bases map to TRBD1. The CDR3 runs 16 residues. Germline lookup yields CDR1 LGHNT and CDR2 FRNRAP. The J segment lost 1 base and the V segment lost 7 bases, leaving 11 bases of the junction unmatched. For the CDR3, the DNA is TGTGCTAGTGCGACGGACAGGGAGGGACCGAACACTGAAGCTTTCTTT. It translates to CASATDREGPNTEAFF.

The chain couples TRBV27 to TRBJ2-1; TRBD2 aligns across 14 bases. Germline loops: CDR1 MNHEY, CDR2 SMNVEV (reference sequence). V shed 5 bases and J 4 bases; nucleotides not matched to a gene: 7. This CDR3 comprises 17 residues. DNA for the CDR3: TGTGCCAGCAGTCCCGGGACTAGCGGGGGCTCTTACAATGAGCAGTTCTTC. Translation gives CASSPGTSGGSYNEQFF.

The chain uses TRBV12-3 or TRBV12-4 and TRBJ1-1; no clear D. Trimming removed 2 bases at V and 1 base at J, with 5 bases between. This CDR3 contains 13 residues. This chain's CDR3 is CASSLSSNTEAFF. CDR3 in DNA: TGTGCCAGCAGTTTATCGTCGAACACTGAAGCTTTCTTT.

V and J are TRBV7-9 and TRBJ2-1, with TRBD1 matching over 9 bases. This CDR3 has 15 residues. Per the germline V gene, CDR1 is SEHNR and CDR2 is FQNEAQ (reference sequence). V gave up 5 bases and J gave up 4 bases; unmatched junction bases: 6. Here the CDR3 reads CASSNRDRDYNEQFF. The CDR3 nucleotides read TGTGCCAGCAGCAACCGGGACAGGGATTACAATGAGCAGTTCTTC.

The chain recombines TRBV29-1 with TRBJ1-1; maybe TRBD1 (6 bases). V lost 7 bases and J 1 base, leaving 10 bases between the germline ends. CDR1 is SQVTM, CDR2 ANQGSEA, per germline. The CDR3 extends over 12 amino acids. The CDR3 loop reads CSAQGWNTEAFF. In DNA, the CDR3 is TGCAGCGCCCAGGGGTGGAACACTGAAGCTTTCTTT.

This clone was detected a few times. CDR3 amino acids: CASSEQGDFTYNEQFF. CDR3 in DNA: TGTGCCAGCAGTGAACAGGGGGACTTCACCTACAATGAGCAGTTCTTC. This chain joins TRBV2 and TRBJ2-1; weak D call: TRBD1 (7 bases). V lost 2 bases and J lost 2, with 13 bases in between. CDR3 length: 16 amino acids. CDR1 and CDR2 (germline): SNHLY, FYNNEI.

This clone was counted a few times. The sample contains more than one DNA sequence encoding this CDR3. The chain has TRBV27 and TRBJ1-6; 10 nucleotides agree with TRBD1. Germline V gives CDR1 MNHEY, CDR2 SMNVEV (reference sequence). The CDR3 runs to 13 residues. J gave up 9 bases and V 6 bases, and 2 bases lay outside the gene matches. CDR3 residues: CASRGQGSSPLHF. CDR3 bases: TGTGCCAGCAGGGGACAGGGGTCTTCACCCCTCCACTTT.

This chain links TRBV5-1 with TRBJ2-5, with 7 nucleotides matching TRBD1. CDR1 is SGHRS, CDR2 YFSETQ, per germline. The CDR3 is 15 amino acids. The J segment lost 6 bases and the V segment lost 4 bases, leaving 12 bases of the junction unmatched. Here the CDR3 DNA reads TGCGCCAGCAGCCCCGACAGGGAAAATCGCAAGACCCAGTACTTC. This codes for CASSPDRENRKTQYF.

CDR3 residues: CASSGDRVDEQFF. CDR3 DNA sequence: TGTGCCAGCTCAGGGGACAGGGTCGATGAGCAGTTCTTC. This chain connects TRBV18 to TRBJ2-1, with 9 bases that match TRBD1. After removal of 5 bases from V and 8 bases from J, the junction contained 4 bases not matched to a gene. CDR3 size: 13 residues. Per germline, CDR1 KGHSH and CDR2 LQKENI.

The J gene is TRBJ2-2, the V gene TRBV5-5; TRBD1 agrees at 10 bases. Germline V gene sequence: CDR1 SGHKS, CDR2 YYEKEE (reference sequence). This CDR3 has 15 residues. With 1 base clipped from V and 6 bases from J, the junction kept 3 bases outside the gene matches. The CDR3 coding sequence is TGTGCCAGCAGCTTGACCGGGACAGGGGCCGGGGAGCTGTTTTTT. It specifies CASSLTGTGAGELFF. Full variable domain (outside the CDR3, taken from reference TRBV5-5 and TRBJ2-2): DAGVTQSPTHLIKTRGQQVTLRCSPISGHKSVSWYQQVLGQGPQFIFQYYEKEERGRGNFPDRFSARQFPNYSSELNVNALLLGDSALYLCASSLTGTGAGELFFGEGSRLTVL.

The chain uses TRBV28 and TRBJ2-1; the match to TRBD1 covers 9 bases. V shed 6 bases and J 7 bases; nucleotides not matched to a gene: 10. CDR1 and CDR2 (germline): MDHEN, SYDVKM. The CDR3 runs to 15 residues. In DNA form, the CDR3 reads TGTGCCAGCAGCTTAACAGGGGGCTCAAGGAATGAGCAGTTCTTC. Translating it yields CASSLTGGSRNEQFF. Full variable domain (missing parts from reference TRBV28 and TRBJ2-1): DVKVTQSSRYLVKRTGEKVFLECVQDMDHENMFWYRQDPGLGLRLIYFSYDVKMKEKGDIPEGYSVSREKKERFSLILESASTNQTSMYLCASSLTGGSRNEQFFGPGTRLTVL.

A few counts support this clone. The rearrangement links TRBV5-1 to TRBJ2-1, with D tentatively TRBD2 (5 bases). The germline V and J ends were trimmed by 1 base and 5 bases, with 13 bases remaining between them. The CDR3 loop spans 15 amino acids. Germline CDR1 is SGHRS and CDR2 is YFSETQ. CDR3 DNA: TGCGCCAGCAGCTTGTTTCCGGGGAAGGACAATGAGCAGTTCTTC. This translates into CASSLFPGKDNEQFF. Using reference TRBV5-1 and TRBJ2-1 for the parts outside the CDR3, the full variable domain is KAGVTQTPRYLIKTRGQQVTLSCSPISGHRSVSWYQQTPGQGLQFLFEYFSETQRNKGNFPGRFSGRQFSNSRSEMNVSTLELGDSALYLCASSLFPGKDNEQFFGPGTRLTVL.